A selection of T cell receptor beta chains follows, all from one sample in a study of T cell repertoires in cytomegalovirus infection. Their antigens remain unidentified. TCRdb analysed the reads with MiXCR anew, one entry per CDR3 protein. The data show around 23,000 distinct CDR3 sequences, approximately 22% seen once. Source: CD8+ T cells from cultured PBMCs, taken from culture after CMV antigen stimulation. The receptors originated from a human donor in good health (CMV status not recorded). Some clones in this sample may be carry-over from other donors' samples. Each CDR3 is given with its conserved first and last residue. Fields, in order: D gene, J gene, clone size, V gene, CDR3 DNA, CDR3 protein. The D gene is left open where the match is weak. A row's size may be missing; if present it is once, few, many or a size class.

TRBD2 TRBJ2-1 NA TRBV11-2 TGTGCCAGCAGCTCGGGCGTAATAGCGGGTTACAATGAGCAGTTCTTC CASSSGVIAGYNEQFF
NA TRBJ1-3 many TRBV5-4 TGTGCCAGCAGCTTGGGAGCGGGGCCCGGAAACACCATATATTTT CASSLGAGPGNTIYF
NA TRBJ1-2 NA TRBV27 TGTGCCAGCAGTTTAACCCAGACGGGAAACTATGGCTACACCTTC CASSLTQTGNYGYTF
NA TRBJ1-1 few TRBV12-3/TRBV12-4 TGTGCCAGCAGTGCGAGACATAACACTGAAGCTTTCTTT CASSARHNTEAFF
NA TRBJ2-5 few TRBV12-3/TRBV12-4 TGTGCCAGCAGTCCCGGGACGGTGCAAGAGACCCAGTACTTC CASSPGTVQETQYF
NA TRBJ2-2 NA TRBV7-2 TGTGCCAGCAGCTTAGAAGTACGAGGGAGGAACACCGGGGAGCTGTTTTTT CASSLEVRGRNTGELFF
NA TRBJ1-1 many TRBV6-2/TRBV6-3 TGTGCCAGCAGCGAGCGGGACACCGGTGAAGCTTTCTTT CASSERDTGEAFF
NA TRBJ1-1 few TRBV10-3 TGTGCCATCAGTGAGGGGACGGGCGATGAAGCTTTCTTT CAISEGTGDEAFF
NA TRBJ2-5 many TRBV28 TGTGCCAGCAGCTTAGGGGGGTCAATTGGGGAGACCCAGTACTTC CASSLGGSIGETQYF
NA TRBJ2-3 many TRBV6-5 TGTGCCAGCAGTTACTCCCTTTTGGATACGCAGTATTTT CASSYSLLDTQYF
TRBD2 TRBJ2-3 many TRBV27 TGTGCCAGCAGTCCCATTGGGGCTAGCGGGGTGACAACAGATACGCAGTATTTT CASSPIGASGVTTDTQYF
NA TRBJ1-6 NA TRBV2 TGTGCCAGCAGTGAATTCGTAGGGCAGGGCGTCTATAATTCACCCCTCCACTTT CASSEFVGQGVYNSPLHF
NA TRBJ2-1 few TRBV25-1 TGTGCCAGCAGTTCCCCGGGTGGTAATGAGCAGTTCTTC CASSSPGGNEQFF
NA TRBJ2-7 NA TRBV11-1 TGTGCCAGCAGCTTGGCCAGGCTAGGCTACGAGCAGTACTTC CASSLARLGYEQYF
NA TRBJ2-1 few TRBV4-3 TGCGCCAGCAGCCAAGACCGAGGGGTGGGCAATGAGCAGTTCTTC CASSQDRGVGNEQFF
NA TRBJ2-4 NA TRBV5-6 TGTGCCAGCAGCCGGGGGGCAGGGGAAAACATTCAGTACTTC CASSRGAGENIQYF
TRBD2 TRBJ2-1 few TRBV6-2/TRBV6-3 TGTGCCAGCAAACTAGCGGGGGGGCATAATGAGCAGTTCTTC CASKLAGGHNEQFF
TRBD1 TRBJ2-2 NA TRBV6-6 TGTGCCAGCAGTGACCCGGGACAGGGGATAAGGACCGGGGAGCTGTTTTTT CASSDPGQGIRTGELFF
NA TRBJ1-2 many TRBV4-3 TGCGCCAGCAGCCAAGTGGGCTCAGAGGGAGGTGGCTACACCTTC CASSQVGSEGGGYTF
NA TRBJ2-7 NA TRBV4-3 TGCGCCAGCAGCCAAGAGCGGCTGTACGGCGAGCAGTACTTC CASSQERLYGEQYF
NA TRBJ2-7 NA TRBV5-6 TGTGCCAGCAGCTTGGGGCAGTACGAGCAGTACTTC CASSLGQYEQYF
NA TRBJ1-3 NA TRBV5-1 TGCGCCAGCAGCTTATCGGCAGACGTTCCTGGAAACACCATATATTTT CASSLSADVPGNTIYF
TRBD1 TRBJ2-7 few TRBV12-3/TRBV12-4 TGTGCCAGCAGTCTCGGACAGGGTGTCTTCTACGAGCAGTACTTC CASSLGQGVFYEQYF
NA TRBJ1-6 few TRBV4-1 TGCGCCAGCAGCCAAGGAGCAGGGTCGCATAATTCACCCCTCCACTTT CASSQGAGSHNSPLHF
NA TRBJ2-3 few TRBV6-1 TGTGCCAGCAGTCCCCGGCAAGGTCCGGAAGGGTATTTT CASSPRQGPEGYF
TRBD1 TRBJ2-7 NA TRBV19 TGTGCCAGTAGTCCTACTCCGGGACAGGGGGCACTCCCCTACGAGCAGTACTTC CASSPTPGQGALPYEQYF
NA TRBJ2-7 few TRBV14 TGTGCCAGCAGCCAAGATTTCGGGCGGGTCGCTTACGAGCAGTACTTC CASSQDFGRVAYEQYF
NA TRBJ2-7 few TRBV12-3/TRBV12-4 TGTGCCAGCAGTTTCTCCGCAGGGGGGTTGTCCGTCGAGCAGTACTTC CASSFSAGGLSVEQYF
NA TRBJ1-1 many TRBV20-1 TGCAGTGCTAGAGATTTAACAGAGACTGAAGCTTTCTTT CSARDLTETEAFF
NA TRBJ2-1 NA TRBV20-1 TGCAGTGCTGAGACAGTAAACTACAATGAGCAGTTCTTC CSAETVNYNEQFF
NA TRBJ2-4 many TRBV19 TGTGCCAGTTGGGAGTCGGAGGGCAACATTCAGTACTTC CASWESEGNIQYF
NA TRBJ2-7 NA TRBV11-1 TGTGCCAGCAGCTTCACCCCAGGGGCCTTTGGATTATACGAGCAGTACTTC CASSFTPGAFGLYEQYF
NA TRBJ1-1 NA TRBV28 TGTGCCAGCAGTTTACGGGATAAGAACACTGAAGCTTTCTTT CASSLRDKNTEAFF
TRBD1 TRBJ2-1 many TRBV29-1 TGCAGCGTCCTCGGACAGGGGGTCTCTAATGAGCAGTTCTTC CSVLGQGVSNEQFF
TRBD2 TRBJ2-5 few TRBV11-2 TGTGCCAGCAGCCCCGGGCGGGGGTCGGGGGCCCAGTACTTC CASSPGRGSGAQYF
NA TRBJ1-1 NA TRBV5-4 TGTGCCAGCAGCTTCGGGGGCGCTGAAGCTTTCTTT CASSFGGAEAFF